This entry concerns a single TCR beta chain. Its matching antigen is unknown. Per the germline V gene, CDR1 is MGHRA and CDR2 is YSYEKL. The CDR3 is 14 amino acids. The germline V and J ends were trimmed by 0 bases and 14 bases, with 14 bases remaining between them. Profiling relied on immunoSEQ multiplex PCR, and the TCRdb table lists in-frame clones only, not all of them. The sample contains around 1.9 million clones, about 94% of which appear only once. CD45RO-negative, CCR7-positively selected cells formed the naive CD8 fraction, excluding terminally differentiated effector memory CD45RA+ cells. Adult donors, all healthy and HIV-negative, had no recent acute infections or vaccinations. The data were taken from a study of shared clonotypes between healthy human individuals. The study's findings and limits: Between four donors, naive CD4 clonotypes were shared at a level of about 5%. The study sampled only blood, and tissue repertoires likely differ.

This clonotype was obtained from a man aged 18 to 35 in good health. Some clones in this sample may be carry-over from other donors' samples. The sequenced sample was naive CD8+ T cells from PBMCs. The chain employs TRBV4-1 and TRBJ1-6; D gene unclear. The CDR3 region is CASSQDTIVGTLHF. The CDR3 nucleotides are TGCGCCAGCAGCCAAGATACAATAGTGGGAACCCTCCACTTT.